The text below deals with one T cell receptor (beta chain). Its cognate antigen is unknown. None of the donors, who were healthy HIV-negative adults, had recently had acute infections or vaccinations. This specimen comes from a study of shared clonotypes between healthy human individuals. CDR3 length: 12 amino acids. V dropped 0 bases and J dropped 5 bases, with 4 bases sitting between them. Germline CDR1 is SGDLS and CDR2 is YYNGEE. Overall study results and limits: Generation of non-shared clonotypes was less probable than generation of clonotypes shared by all four donors.

The table came from immunoSEQ multiplex PCR; TCRdb's copy has only in-frame clones and leaves some out. The sample lists approximately 340,000 clones, around four fifths occurring once. Sequences were obtained from memory CD4+ T cells sorted from blood. Regarding subset: CD45RA-negative fraction. The TCR originated in a man aged 25-45 years in good health. The chain employs TRBV9 and TRBJ2-3; D call uncertain. For the CDR3, the DNA is TGTGCCAGCAGCGTAGATGGAGATACGCAGTATTTT. Its protein is CASSVDGDTQYF.